Detailed here is one T cell receptor (beta chain). The entry originates in a study of blood T cell repertoires in COVID-19. The authors' processing: Estimated nucleated cell counts came from reference gene primer amplification. TCRdb's table, derived via immunoSEQ multiplex PCR, lists solely in-frame clones and lacks some. The V and J calls and the clone size are those of that table, but D and trimming were determined from the DNA. The sample contains over 90,000 clones, roughly four fifths of which appear only once. Trimming cost V 4 bases and J 1 base; bases outside gene matches: 5. CDR1 is WSHSY, CDR2 SAAADI, per germline. The CDR3 is 15 amino acids.

The TCR originated in a man older than 75 with COVID-19, enrolled during active disease. This sequence joins TRBV10-2 and TRBJ2-7; 9 nucleotides agree with TRBD1. Sequences were obtained from peripheral blood. DNA of the CDR3: TGCGCCAGCAGTGGTTATGGACAGGGGTCCTACGAGCAGTACTTC. It specifies CASSGYGQGSYEQYF.